Each of the 22 T cell receptor beta chains below was sequenced from the same sample in a study of tumor and adjacent non-tumor tissue in lung cancer. No cell sorting was done before RNA was extracted from the tissue. More than 3 cm separated this lung sample from the edge of the tumor. A modified ARM-PCR protocol with three rounds of nested PCR amplified TCRbeta. Via MiXCR, TCRdb re-called the multiplex PCR reads, giving one row per CDR3 protein. Among approximately 100,000 distinct CDR3 sequences, 55% to 65% were seen once, and the ten largest hold roughly 20%. Sequencing input: distant non-tumor lung tissue. These receptors all come from a man younger than 45 with non-small cell lung cancer.

This clonotype is medium-sized by share. The chain links TRBV4-2 to TRBJ2-2; 13 nucleotides line up with TRBD2. In germline, CDR1 is LGHNA, CDR2 YNFKEQ. The CDR3 runs 17 residues. After removal of 4 bases from V and 6 bases from J, the junction contained 8 bases not matched to a gene. The CDR3 DNA sequence: TGTGCCAGCAGCCCTCGACTAGCGGGGGGCAGGGCCGGGGAGCTGTTTTTT. It codes for CASSPRLAGGRAGELFF.

Details on this clonotype: The junction differs from germline at one of its ends, possibly a read error. For the CDR3, the DNA is TGTGCCAGTAGTCCTTCGGATACGCGGTATTTT. Translation: CASSPSDTRYF. The gene calls are TRBV6-1 and TRBJ2-3; D remains ambiguous. Germline values: CDR1 MNHNS, CDR2 SASEGT. This CDR3 has 11 residues.

This sequence joins TRBV19 and TRBJ2-7; D unclear. Trimming cost V 9 bases and J 1 base, with 16 bases left between them. Germline V gene data show CDR1 as LNHDA and CDR2 as SQIVND (reference sequence). This CDR3 contains 14 residues. The CDR3 sequence is CARSPVGSSYEQYF. CDR3 nucleotide sequence: TGTGCCAGAAGTCCGGTCGGTTCTTCCTACGAGCAGTACTTC.

This clonotype was observed a few times. The chain carries TRBV6-1 and TRBJ2-5; 8 nucleotides line up with TRBD1. V was clipped by 0 bases and J by 7 bases; unmatched bases: 13. Germline lookup yields CDR1 MNHNS and CDR2 SASEGT. The CDR3 is 17 amino acids. The CDR3 DNA is TGTGCCAGCAGTGAAGCTTGCGCAGGGGGCATCGGAGGGACCCAGTACTTC. Encoded protein: CASSEACAGGIGGTQYF.

This rearrangement joins TRBV12-3 or TRBV12-4 to TRBJ2-7; D perhaps matches TRBD2 (5 bases). The length of the CDR3 is 13 residues. CDR3 DNA sequence: TGTGTAAGCAGTTTCGGCGGGTACTACGAGCAGTACTTC. Its protein product is CVSSFGGYYEQYF.

The chain couples TRBV11-2 to TRBJ2-5, with TRBD1 matching over 12 bases. This CDR3 has 17 amino acids. V lost 5 bases, J lost 5 bases, and 12 bases stayed unmatched. Germline V gene sequence: CDR1 SGHAT, CDR2 FQNNGV. The CDR3 nucleotides read TGTGCCAGCAGCATAGTAGAGGGGACAGGGGGCGCGGAGACCCAGTACTTC. Amino acids: CASSIVEGTGGAETQYF.

Note on this clonotype: The CDR3 does not end in the conserved phenylalanine or tryptophan, so this is likely a read error. The chain employs TRBV29-1 and TRBJ2-7, with D unclear. The CDR3 is made up of 10 amino acids. Germline assignment: CDR1 SQVTM and CDR2 ANQGSEA. The CDR3 here is CNVYKSEQYL. The DNA for the CDR3 is TGCAACGTTTACAAGAGCGAGCAGTACCTC.

In regard to this clonotype: A junction end diverges from the germline sequence, so it may reflect a read error. The V and J genes are TRBV6-5 and TRBJ2-3; 12 bases fit TRBD2. Germline values: CDR1 MNHEY, CDR2 SVGAGI. The CDR3 sequence is 14 residues long. The CDR3: CVTRTSGNSDTHYF. In DNA form, the CDR3 reads TGTGTCACCAGGACTAGCGGGAACTCAGATACGCATTATTTT.

A word on this clonotype: The junction departs from the called germline gene at one end, perhaps through a read error. V is TRBV20-1 and J is TRBJ2-3; TRBD2 agrees at 16 bases. The CDR3 has 19 residues. CDR1 is DFQATT and CDR2 is SNEGSKA in the germline V gene (reference sequence). Written as DNA, the CDR3 is TGCAGTGCTAGGGCCCCGGGACTAGCGGGAGGGCCTGGCACAAATACGCAGTATTTT. Amino acids: CSARAPGLAGGPGTNTQYF.

This clonotype was observed a few times. Lacking the conserved final phenylalanine or tryptophan, this CDR3 likely reflects a read error. The chain couples TRBV11-2 to TRBJ2-7, with D tentatively TRBD2 (5 bases). Germline CDR1 and CDR2: SGHAT and FQNNGV. The CDR3 runs to 13 residues. The CDR3 bases are TGTGTCAGCAGCCACGGACTTGCCTACGAGCAGTACTCC. This gives the protein CVSSHGLAYEQYS.

This clonotype was observed many times. The chain links TRBV20-1 to TRBJ2-3; unclear D gene. CDR1 is DFQATT, CDR2 SNEGSKA, per germline (reference sequence). The V end was cut by 5 bases, the J end by 1 base, with 13 bases between. There are 14 residues in the CDR3. CDR3: CSASPPRGTDTQYF. In DNA, the CDR3 is TGCAGTGCTTCACCCCCTCGGGGCACAGATACGCAGTATTTT.

The CDR3 DNA reads TGCGCCGACAGCTTGGACCCTGGGGGCTCTGAAGCTTTCTTT. Translating it yields CADSLDPGGSEAFF. The chain is built from TRBV5-1 and TRBJ1-1; D might be TRBD1 (6 bases). Deletions cut 10 bases from V and 6 bases from J, with 22 bases between. CDR1 is SGHRS and CDR2 is YFSETQ in the germline V gene. The CDR3 length is 14 residues. Full variable domain (missing parts from reference TRBV5-1 and TRBJ1-1): KAGVTQTPRYLIKTRGQQVTLSCSPISGHRSVSWYQQTPGQGLQFLFEYFSETQRNKGNFPGRFSGRQFSNSRSEMNVSTLELGDSALYLCADSLDPGGSEAFFGQGTRLTVV.

This clonotype was counted between two and nine times. The germline gene is not matched at one end of the junction; a read error may be the cause. The chain links TRBV29-1 to TRBJ1-5, with unresolved D. The CDR3 is made up of 12 amino acids. Germline V gives CDR1 SQVTM, CDR2 ANQGSEA. CDR3 DNA: TGCAGCATTGTTCGGAGCAACCAGCCCCAGCATTTT. It translates to CSIVRSNQPQHF. Full variable domain (outside the CDR3, taken from reference TRBV29-1 and TRBJ1-5): SAVISQKPSRDICQRGTSLTIQCQVDSQVTMMFWYRQQPGQSLTLIATANQGSEATYESGFVIDKFPISRPNLTFSTLTVSNMSPEDSSIYLCSIVRSNQPQHFGDGTRLSIL.

Concerning this clonotype itself: Mismatch with germline at one junction end may stem from a read error. This chain uses TRBV4-2 with TRBJ2-7; TRBD2 agrees at 10 bases. CDR1 is LGHNA and CDR2 is YNFKEQ in the germline V gene. CDR3 length equals 18 residues. The CDR3 reads CASSQVGVAGGPSDEQYF. The CDR3 DNA reads TGTGCAAGCAGCCAAGTGGGAGTAGCGGGGGGCCCATCGGACGAGCAGTACTTC.

For this clonotype: Its ends do not fully match the called genes, so a read error is possible. This CDR3 reads CGASGGEGRSLLHF. CDR3 nucleotides: TGCGGTGCTAGTGGGGGAGAGGGGCGATCACTCCTCCACTTT. The chain links TRBV20-1 to TRBJ1-6; D perhaps matches TRBD1 (5 bases). CDR1 is DFQATT and CDR2 is SNEGSKA in the germline V gene (reference sequence). The CDR3 sequence is 14 residues long.

As regards this clonotype: Because it lacks the conserved phenylalanine or tryptophan at the end, this CDR3 is likely a read error. This chain joins TRBV11-3 and TRBJ2-2; 12 positions match TRBD2. CDR3 length: 16 residues. Germline trimming cut 4 bases from V and 5 bases from J; bases unmatched to any gene: 5. Looked up from germline, CDR1 is SGHNT and CDR2 is YENEEA. For the CDR3, the DNA is TGTGCCAGCAGCTCCCTAGCGGGAGGGTTGACCGGGGAGCTGTTTTCT. It yields the protein CASSSLAGGLTGELFS.

The rearrangement joins TRBV7-8 to TRBJ2-2; 11 bases map to TRBD2. V was clipped by 5 bases and J by 5 bases; unmatched bases: 4. The CDR3 sequence is 15 residues long. In germline, CDR1 is SGHVS, CDR2 FQNEAQ. The CDR3 spells CASSLRTSGTGELFF. DNA of the CDR3: TGTGCCAGCAGCCTACGGACTAGCGGGACCGGGGAGCTGTTTTTT.

This clonotype was observed at least ten times. The chain employs TRBV20-1 and TRBJ1-3; perhaps TRBD1 as D (5 bases). Germline-derived CDR1 and CDR2 are DFQATT and SNEGSKA (reference sequence). CDR3 length: 14 amino acids. V was clipped by 2 bases and J by 4 bases, with 12 bases between them. The CDR3 reads CSARSGGDGNTIYF. CDR3 coding DNA: TGCAGTGCTAGATCCGGAGGGGACGGAAACACCATATATTTT.

Concerning this clonotype itself: One end of the junction does not line up with germline, which may come from a read error. J is TRBJ2-7 and V is TRBV6-2 or TRBV6-3; D may be TRBD1 (5 bases). CDR1 is MNHEY, CDR2 SVGEGT, per germline. The CDR3 is made up of 14 amino acids. The CDR3 DNA follows: TGTGCCAGCAGCGATCAGACAGCACCCTACGAGCGGTACTTC. Its translation: CASSDQTAPYERYF.

In regard to this clonotype: Possible read error: a much larger clone is one base away. This CDR3 reads CASSLALVGGPYEQYF. The CDR3 DNA reads TGTGCCAGCAGCTTGGCGCTAGTGGGAGGGCCCTACGAGCAGTACTTC. This chain links TRBV5-4 with TRBJ2-7, with TRBD2 matching over 7 bases. This CDR3 contains 16 residues. In germline, CDR1 is SGHNT, CDR2 YYREEE (reference sequence). J gave up 2 bases and V 0 bases, and 8 bases lay outside the gene matches.

This clonotype was counted a single time. A read error may produce the germline difference seen at one junction end. The J gene is TRBJ2-2, the V gene TRBV5-6; D is uncertain. This CDR3 has 14 residues. Germline CDR1 and CDR2: SGHDT and YYEEEE. This chain's CDR3 is CTSSLVANTRELFF. The CDR3, as DNA: TGTACCAGCAGCTTGGTCGCCAACACCAGGGAGCTGTTTTTT.

This clonotype occurred a few times. A much bigger clone sits one base away, suggesting this may be a read error. The chain combines TRBV6-5 with TRBJ2-1, with D possibly matching TRBD1 (5 bases). Per the germline V gene, CDR1 is MNHEY and CDR2 is SVGAGI. The CDR3 runs 14 residues. The CDR3 loop is CASSYSGAYNGQFF. The CDR3 DNA follows: TGTGCCAGCAGTTACTCTGGGGCTTACAATGGGCAGTTCTTC.